Below are 14 T cell receptor beta chains sequenced from a single sample in a study of T cell responses to AZD1222 COVID-19 vaccine. Profiling relied on immunoSEQ multiplex PCR, and the TCRdb table lists in-frame clones only, not all of them. The sample has 90,000 to 150,000 clones, 85% to 90% seen once. The material sequenced was peripheral blood, taken on day 0 of AZD1222 vaccination. The receptors were gathered from an adult in good health.

The gene calls are TRBV3-1 (or the pseudogene TRBV3-2) and TRBJ1-2, with 9 bases matching TRBD1. CDR3 size: 13 residues. Germline V lookup: CDR1 LGHDT, CDR2 YNNKEL (reference sequence). Trimming removed 5 bases from V and 6 bases from J; junction bases left unmatched: 4. The CDR3 is CASSGQGRNGYTF. Written as DNA, the CDR3 is TGTGCCAGCAGCGGACAGGGGAGGAATGGCTACACCTTC.

The V gene is TRBV14, the J gene TRBJ1-2; tentative D call: TRBD1 (6 bases). The germline gives CDR1 SGHDN, CDR2 FVKESK. This CDR3 is built from 15 residues. The ends were cut back, 4 bases at V and 1 base at J, with 13 bases in the middle. CDR3 sequence: CASSPTGVGNYGYTF. The CDR3 region has the DNA TGTGCCAGCAGCCCGACAGGAGTTGGTAACTATGGCTACACCTTC.

The rearrangement joins TRBV2 to TRBJ2-5; D not resolved. This CDR3 region has 12 residues. Trimming cost V 4 bases and J 3 bases, with 6 bases left between them. CDR1 SNHLY and CDR2 FYNNEI come from the germline V gene. CDR3 protein: CASSGYEETQYF. The CDR3 DNA is TGTGCCAGCAGTGGCTACGAAGAGACCCAGTACTTC.

The CDR3 DNA reads TGCGCCAGCAGCCAAGGGGGACAGGGGGCGATGAACACTGAAGCTTTCTTT. This gives the protein CASSQGGQGAMNTEAFF. The V gene is TRBV4-1, the J gene TRBJ1-1; the match to TRBD1 covers 12 bases. CDR1 and CDR2 (germline): MGHRA, YSYEKL. V was clipped by 1 base and J by 0 bases; unmatched bases: 3. The CDR3 covers 17 residues.

V usage is TRBV6-4 and J usage is TRBJ2-1; D may match TRBD1 or TRBD2 (5 bases each). Trimming removed 3 bases at V and 8 bases at J, with 17 bases between. CDR3 length: 15 residues. Germline CDR1 reads MRHNA; CDR2 reads SNTAGT. DNA for the CDR3: TGTGCCAGCAGTGAAGAGGGGCTAACAAGGTATGAGCAGTTCTTC. Translating it yields CASSEEGLTRYEQFF.

The chain carries TRBV4-3 and TRBJ2-1; the D is unclear. V was shortened by 3 bases and J by 0 bases, with 9 bases between the two germline ends. CDR1 and CDR2 (germline): LGHNA, YSLEER. The CDR3 runs to 15 residues. The CDR3 loop reads CASSHREGSYNEQFF. In DNA form, the CDR3 reads TGCGCCAGCAGCCATAGGGAAGGCTCCTACAATGAGCAGTTCTTC.

The chain couples TRBV9 to TRBJ2-5; a weak D match, TRBD1 (7 bases). The V gene lost 6 bases and the J gene lost 2 bases, with 17 bases spanning the gap. This CDR3 is built from 15 residues. CDR1 and CDR2 from the germline V gene are SGDLS and YYNGEE. Here the CDR3 reads CASTWKEGAQETQYF. The DNA of the CDR3 is TGTGCCAGCACATGGAAGGAGGGGGCTCAAGAGACCCAGTACTTC.

CDR3 coding DNA: TGTGCCAGCAGTGCCTTAAGAGTACAGCGACCCTCCTACGAGCAGTACTTC. Translated, it gives CASSALRVQRPSYEQYF. The V and J genes are TRBV6-4 and TRBJ2-7; D is undetermined. The ends were cut back, 4 bases at V and 0 bases at J, with 19 bases in the middle. The CDR3 contains 17 residues. Germline loops: CDR1 MRHNA, CDR2 SNTAGT.

The V and J genes are TRBV4-1 and TRBJ2-5; TRBD2 aligns across 9 bases. Per germline, CDR1 MGHRA and CDR2 YSYEKL. The CDR3 consists of 15 residues. The V segment lost 3 bases and the J segment 4 bases; nucleotides outside the gene matches: 6. CDR3 region: CASSQGLAQGETQYF. The CDR3 DNA is TGCGCCAGCAGCCAGGGACTAGCCCAGGGAGAGACCCAGTACTTC.

The CDR3 is CASSSQTLSHGYTF. DNA for the CDR3: TGTGCCAGCAGCTCTCAGACTCTCAGCCATGGCTACACCTTC. The chain recombines TRBV11-2 with TRBJ1-2; D gene ambiguous. Trimming stripped 4 bases from V and 6 bases from J, with 15 bases between. The germline gives CDR1 SGHAT, CDR2 FQNNGV. The CDR3 has 14 amino acids. Using reference TRBV11-2 and TRBJ1-2 for the parts outside the CDR3, the full variable domain is EAGVAQSPRYKIIEKRQSVAFWCNPISGHATLYWYQQILGQGPKLLIQFQNNGVVDDSQLPKDRFSAERLKGVDSTLKIQPAKLEDSAVYLCASSSQTLSHGYTFGSGTRLTVV.

This clone was seen a handful of times. The genes are TRBV27 and TRBJ2-7; maybe TRBD2 (6 bases). Germline V gene sequence: CDR1 MNHEY, CDR2 SMNVEV (reference sequence). Trimming stripped 6 bases from V and 0 bases from J, with 15 bases between. This CDR3 has 15 amino acids. The CDR3 region has the DNA TGTGCCAGCAGCTCCCGTCTAGCGAACTCCTACGAGCAGTACTTC. This translates into CASSSRLANSYEQYF.

The chain combines TRBV19 with TRBJ2-6; D may correspond to TRBD1 or TRBD2 (7 bases each). V lost 4 bases to trimming and J lost 2 bases, with 12 bases between them. The germline CDR1 and CDR2 sequences are LNHDA and SQIVND (reference sequence). The CDR3 is made up of 16 amino acids. The CDR3 is CASSTQGGAGANVLTF. The DNA for the CDR3 is TGTGCCAGTAGTACCCAGGGGGGGGCTGGGGCCAACGTCCTGACTTTC.

This sequence joins TRBV18 and TRBJ1-2; D gene uncertain. The CDR3 has 13 residues. The ends were cut back, 4 bases at V and 3 bases at J, with 9 bases in the middle. The germline gives CDR1 KGHSH, CDR2 LQKENI. The CDR3 DNA follows: TGTGCCAGCTCACTAAAAAAGGACTATGGCTACACCTTC. It is translated as CASSLKKDYGYTF.

The sample holds a few counts of this clone. This sequence joins TRBV6-5 and TRBJ1-2; D is uncertain. V was cut by 8 bases and J by 4 bases, with 11 bases left in between. This CDR3 is built from 12 residues. Germline V gives CDR1 MNHEY, CDR2 SVGAGI. The CDR3: CASFRLGYGYTF. In DNA form, the CDR3 reads TGTGCCAGCTTCCGGTTGGGCTATGGCTACACCTTC.